What follows describes a single T cell receptor beta chain. Its binding antigen is unknown. The input lacks base qualities; no much larger clone sits a single base away. These data belong to a study of blood T cell repertoires in COVID-19 (dated by TCRdb to the early 2020s). Regarding the study in general: The collaborator samples originated in the United States, Italy and Spain and spanned the acute and convalescent phases of COVID-19. Where available, HLA class I and class II types were taken from metadata supplied by the sample provider and were not determined by assay-based typing. The material from the prospective study consisted of cDNA or gDNA derived from T cells, B-cell-depleted T cells, or PBMCs. Samples came from the ongoing ImmuneRACE study (first 160 participants) plus 1,254 subjects from 6 global collaborators. Sample metadata almost always included a de-identified subject ID, COVID-19 status, age in years and sex. The dataset comprised deeply sampled blood TCRbeta repertoires from subjects exposed to, actively infected with, or recovered from COVID-19. The repertoires were released in a freely available public database intended as a resource for research on the immune response to SARS-CoV-2.

In Seattle, one collaborating source enrolled patients while the infection was active and tracked those patients longitudinally over the course of disease. Whole blood was collected in K2EDTA tubes by collaborating institutions according to the institutions' own protocols. For TCRbeta analysis, collaborators shipped samples in one of three forms: frozen whole blood, isolated PBMCs, or DNA extracted from either of those sample types. On the study overall, not on this receptor specifically: The amount of clinical and demographic metadata varied by source and participant and was provided uncurated.

TCRbeta CDR3 regions were amplified from genomic DNA by means of the immunoSEQ Assay, a bias-controlled multiplex PCR. Under the source paper's analysis protocol: Nucleated cell counts per sample were estimated from amplification of reference gene primers within the assay. To quantify the absolute abundance of each unique TCRbeta CDR3 rearrangement, sequence reads were collapsed and filtered. For each sample, productive Simpson clonality was calculated as the square root of Simpson's diversity index over productive rearrangements. TCRdb retrieved this table from immuneACCESS and kept in-frame rearrangements only. Not all clones are present; in checked studies, unresolved V genes account for under half, and no reason is known for the remainder. That table is the source of V, J and clone size, and D and trimming were worked out from the DNA. Present in this sample are some 390,000 clones, around 89% of which were seen just once. The top ten clones comprise less than 2% of the sample.

The CDR3 starts with the cysteine, ends with the phenylalanine, and has 15 residues. Left in the record is the CDR3 DNA by itself, 45 bases read in frame from the first base. The germline V end is reduced by 6 bases and the J end by 0 bases; junction bases left unmatched: 4. CDR1 and CDR2, looked up from the germline V gene, are MDHEN and SYDVKM. This receptor was identified in a woman in her 40s with COVID-19, enrolled during active disease. The chain uses TRBV28 and TRBJ2-4; TRBD1 aligns with 8 central bases. The sample comprised peripheral blood. The CDR3 region reads CASRPGGLAKNIQYF. At the DNA level, the sequence is TGTGCCAGCAGACCAGGGGGCCTAGCCAAAAACATTCAGTACTTC.